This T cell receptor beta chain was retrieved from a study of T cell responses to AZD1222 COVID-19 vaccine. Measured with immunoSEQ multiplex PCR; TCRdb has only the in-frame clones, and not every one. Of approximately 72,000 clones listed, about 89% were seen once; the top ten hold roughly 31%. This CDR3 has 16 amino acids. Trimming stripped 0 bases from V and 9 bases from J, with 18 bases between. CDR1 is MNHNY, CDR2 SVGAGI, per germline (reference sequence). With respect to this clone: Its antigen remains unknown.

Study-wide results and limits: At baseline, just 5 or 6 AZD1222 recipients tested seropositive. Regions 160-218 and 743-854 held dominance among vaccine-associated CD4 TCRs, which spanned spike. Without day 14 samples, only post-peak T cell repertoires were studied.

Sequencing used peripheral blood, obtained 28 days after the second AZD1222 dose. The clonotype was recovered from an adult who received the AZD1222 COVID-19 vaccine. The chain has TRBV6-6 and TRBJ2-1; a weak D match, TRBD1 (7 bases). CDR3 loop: CASSYSIRGALVEQFF. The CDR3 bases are TGTGCCAGCAGTTACTCGATCAGGGGGGCGCTTGTTGAGCAGTTCTTC.